This T cell receptor beta chain was sequenced for a study of Ad26.COV2.S vaccination and SARS-CoV-2 variants (dated by TCRdb to the early 2020s). For the study in its entirety: Donors in the vaccine arm were drawn from COV1001, a multicentre, randomized, double-blind, placebo-controlled phase I-IIa trial testing Ad26.COV2.S in healthy adults. Dosing of Ad26.COV2.S was intramuscular, at either 5x10^10 or 1x10^11 viral particles, delivered as one shot or as two shots spaced 56 days apart. Sequencing of the TCRbeta repertoire served to evaluate the specificity and breadth of SARS-CoV-2-reactive T cell receptors following Ad26.COV2.S vaccination. A total of 32 samples were included in the TCR-sequenced set, comprising roughly 19 Ad26.COV2.S vaccine recipients, 5 placebo recipients and 8 SARS-CoV-2 convalescent individuals. Trial participants were randomized into five groups of five, in which low-dose or high-dose Ad26.COV2.S was given once or twice, or placebo was given on both occasions. Throughout the experiments and outcome assessment, investigators stayed blinded to trial group allocation. The research as a whole found: Non-spike TCR breadth was comparable between vaccine and placebo recipients, consistent with the vaccine containing only spike. The study was not powered to compare responses between vaccine doses or regimens. After vaccination, spike-specific CD8+ and CD4+ T cell responses were reported to show substantial breadth. The authors noted that total T cell responses may have been underestimated by the TCR breadth and depth analyses. Spike-specific TCR breadth was higher in Ad26.COV2.S recipients than in placebo recipients (P = 0.0014).

What this sample's treatment or condition label stands for: roughly 19 received Ad26.COV2.S at low or high dose, single or two shots; roughly five received placebo; per-sample allocation not given. For vaccine and placebo recipients, repertoires were sequenced using samples collected on day 63 after the first injection. In Cohort 1b, 25 adults aged 18-55 years were enrolled at a single site in Boston, USA, between 29 July and 7 August 2020. Ad26.COV2.S was a replication-incompetent adenovirus type 26 vector expressing a prefusion-stabilized SARS-CoV-2 spike protein from the original Wuhan strain. Cut back by 0 bases and 2 bases, the V and J ends lie 11 bases apart. The germline V gene gives CDR1 as MNHNS and CDR2 as SASEGT. The CDR3 holds 16 amino acids from the cysteine to the phenylalanine. The DNA shown is the 48-base CDR3, in frame from base 1. TCRbeta CDR3 regions were sequenced with the immunoSEQ Assay. After extraction, genomic DNA underwent amplification by bias-controlled multiplex PCR, followed by high-throughput sequencing. The source study handled its data this way. To quantify the absolute abundance of every unique TCRbeta CDR3 region, sequences were collapsed and filtered. T cell fraction was estimated by normalizing TCRbeta template counts to usable DNA, which was measured by amplifying reference genes present in all nucleated cells. Repertoire TCRs were annotated as SARS-CoV-2-specific when V gene, CDR3 amino acid sequence and J gene were exactly matched to a known reactive TCR set. The reference SARS-CoV-2 TCR set was obtained from MIRA and was filtered for enrichment in COVID-19-positive ImmuneCODE repertoires, whereby public or cross-reactive TCRs were removed. Based on the MIRA antigens, annotated TCRs were further analysed at the level of specific ORF or position within ORF. Breadth was defined as annotated unique rearrangements over total unique productive rearrangements; depth was the summed frequency of those rearrangements. Group comparisons of TCR breadth used two-sided Wilcoxon rank-sum tests. TCRdb provides this immuneACCESS table in a form limited to in-frame rearrangements. Some clones are lacking; in checked studies, under half of them reflect an unresolved V gene, and why the rest are absent is not known. V, J and clone size are those of that table, while D and trimming were read from the DNA. A total of about 350,000 clones appear in this sample, 85% to 90% of them only once. The ten largest account for roughly 4.8% of the sample.

Comment on this clone: Its antigen specificity is not known. No qualities accompany the bases; no much larger clone lies one base away.

The sample was peripheral blood, taken in a trial of Ad26.COV2.S vaccine versus placebo. The origin of this receptor is a person aged 18-60 years who received the Ad26.COV2.S COVID-19 vaccine or a placebo. This receptor chain uses TRBV6-1 and TRBJ1-3; the D segment cannot be called with confidence. At the DNA level, the sequence is TGTGCCAGCAGTGAAGCGCGAATGGAACCTGGAAACACCATATATTTT. Its translation reads: CASSEARMEPGNTIYF.